This record concerns one TCR beta chain sequence. Its specificity is not known. Clones were read by immunoSEQ multiplex PCR, and TCRdb kept only the in-frame ones, dropping some. The repertoire holds around 71,000 clones, under 75% seen once, with about 4% in the top ten. Sequencing in the ViraFEST assay came after antigen-specific CD4+ T cells had been expanded with viral peptide pools, which were used to stimulate PBMC. A roughly 10-day culture period preceded the isolation of CD4+ T cells. Prior SARS-CoV-2 infection was absent in the vaccine recipients, as shown by negative nucleocapsid antibodies. Around 2.2 million PBMC were seeded per well and grown in the presence of roughly 10 IU/ml IL-2 and around 11 ug/ml peptides. Half the medium was swapped for IL-2 medium on days 3 and 7. The data were obtained in a study of vaccination effects on CD4 cells after COVID-19. The wider study: The cohort was immunized with two doses of either the BNT162b2 or mRNA-1273 vaccine. Study-wide results and limits: Convalescent patients in the study were few, and early post-infection timepoints were absent.

CDR1 MDHEN and CDR2 SYDVKM come from the germline V gene. The CDR3 is 12 amino acids. Trimming took 3 bases from V and 4 from J, leaving 4 bases between them. This sample comprised CD4+ T cells from PBMCs cultured with HCoV-OC43 spike peptides, obtained before COVID-19 vaccination. Subset indicated: HCoV-OC43 spike overlapping peptide pool stimulation. This receptor was obtained from a human donor who received a COVID-19 vaccine. The V call is TRBV28, the J call TRBJ1-3; D call uncertain. CDR3 in DNA: TGTGCCAGCAGTTTGAGGGGAAACACCATATATTTT. It translates to CASSLRGNTIYF. Variable domain in full (rest from reference TRBV28 and TRBJ1-3): DVKVTQSSRYLVKRTGEKVFLECVQDMDHENMFWYRQDPGLGLRLIYFSYDVKMKEKGDIPEGYSVSREKKERFSLILESASTNQTSMYLCASSLRGNTIYFGEGSWLTVV.